This T cell receptor beta chain came from a study of blood T cell repertoires in COVID-19. As handled by the study authors: Researchers report that nucleated cell counts were estimated from reference gene primer amplification. Repertoires were generated with immunoSEQ multiplex PCR, while TCRdb's copy carries only in-frame clones and drops some. V and J calls and clone size come straight from that table; D and trimming were deduced from the DNA. The sample has over 150,000 clones, about four fifths seen once. From germline, CDR1 is SGHRS and CDR2 YFSETQ. This CDR3 region has 15 residues. V shed 6 bases and J 6 bases; nucleotides not matched to a gene: 9.

The sequenced material came from peripheral blood. This TCR was sampled from a woman between 70 and 85 years old who had recovered from COVID-19. This rearrangement joins TRBV5-1 to TRBJ1-4, with TRBD1 matching over 9 bases. CDR3: CASTEQGAEDEKLFF. As DNA, the CDR3 is TGCGCCAGCACCGAACAGGGGGCCGAGGATGAAAAACTGTTTTTT.